One sample yielded the 32 T cell receptor beta chains listed below, sequenced in a study of shared T cell receptors in the human thymus. Assay used: immunoSEQ multiplex PCR; TCRdb lists only in-frame clones, some missing. This sample yields hundreds of thousands of clones, of which approximately 90% are seen a single time; 0.0095% to 0.013% belongs to the top ten. These records were also assigned to another study, of human thymus T cells.

Sequenced: thymocytes. Receptors were obtained from a boy in the first two years of life with a congenital heart defect.

This clone was found once. V usage is TRBV4-2 and J usage is TRBJ1-1; 9 bases map to TRBD1. The CDR3 is 14 residues long. V gave up 4 bases and J gave up 4 bases; unmatched junction bases: 4. Germline CDR1 is LGHNA and CDR2 is YNFKEQ. The chain's CDR3 is CASSPPQGATEAFF. In DNA, the CDR3 is TGTGCCAGCAGCCCTCCACAGGGGGCCACTGAAGCTTTCTTT.

This clone has a single count. The rearrangement uses TRBV4-3 and TRBJ2-7; 10 bases agree with TRBD2. The CDR3 has 18 residues. The V segment lost 2 bases and the J segment 3 bases; nucleotides outside the gene matches: 13. Looked up from germline, CDR1 is LGHNA and CDR2 is YSLEER. The CDR3 region has the DNA TGCGCCAGCAGCCAAAAGCTCGGGCAACTAGCGGGGTTCTACGAGCAGTACTTC. Protein sequence: CASSQKLGQLAGFYEQYF.

This sequence joins TRBV7-3 and TRBJ2-1; TRBD2 aligns across 7 bases. V lost 1 base and J lost 4; bases outside the gene matches: 7. The CDR3 covers 16 residues. Germline V gives CDR1 SGHTA, CDR2 FQGTGA. The CDR3 sequence is CASSLNDDSGYNEQFF. CDR3 bases: TGTGCCAGCAGCTTAAACGATGATAGCGGGTACAATGAGCAGTTCTTC. The full variable domain, in which reference TRBV7-3 and TRBJ2-1 provide the parts outside the CDR3, is GAGVSQTPSNKVTEKGKYVELRCDPISGHTALYWYRQSLGQGPEFLIYFQGTGAADDSGLPNDRFFAVRPEGSVSTLKIQRTERGDSAVYLCASSLNDDSGYNEQFFGPGTRLTVL.

The chain recombines TRBV7-2 with TRBJ1-1; D perhaps matches TRBD1 (5 bases). Germline CDR1 reads SGHTA; CDR2 reads FQGNSA. This CDR3 spans 14 amino acids. V lost 5 bases, J lost 0 bases, and 10 bases lay in between. The CDR3 is CASSAGRMNTEAFF. The CDR3 DNA sequence: TGTGCCAGCAGCGCGGGACGGATGAACACTGAAGCTTTCTTT.

The rearrangement joins TRBV4-1 to TRBJ2-3, with D possibly TRBD2 on 5 matching bases. Trimming stripped 0 bases from V and 4 bases from J, with 17 bases between. CDR3 length: 17 residues. Per germline, CDR1 MGHRA and CDR2 YSYEKL. The CDR3 nucleotides read TGCGCCAGCAGCCAAGATACGAGGGATCGGAGATCAGATACGCAGTATTTT. Translated: CASSQDTRDRRSDTQYF.

The rearrangement uses TRBV15 and TRBJ2-7; TRBD1 matches 10 bases. CDR3 length: 19 amino acids. V trimming: 0 bases; J trimming: 5 bases; junction bases outside the gene matches: 16. The germline gives CDR1 LNHNV, CDR2 YYDKDF (reference sequence). This CDR3 reads CATSRDSGVSPGQGNEQYF. DNA for the CDR3: TGTGCCACCAGCAGAGATAGTGGGGTTTCGCCGGGACAGGGGAACGAGCAGTACTTC.

Only one count was recorded for this clone. The chain carries TRBV28 and TRBJ2-7, with TRBD1 matching over 9 bases. Losses at the gene ends were 7 bases for V and 3 bases for J; bases not matched to a gene: 4. This CDR3 is 13 amino acids long. Germline V gene data show CDR1 as MDHEN and CDR2 as SYDVKM. The CDR3 sequence is CASKDRGGYEQYF. CDR3 bases: TGTGCCAGCAAAGACAGGGGGGGCTACGAGCAGTACTTC.

The chain carries TRBV28 and TRBJ2-7; 8 positions agree with TRBD2. V dropped 5 bases and J dropped 3; count of bases not matched to a gene: 12. This CDR3 contains 16 residues. CDR1 and CDR2 from the germline V gene are MDHEN and SYDVKM. This chain's CDR3 is CASSTPPSGSFYEQYF. The CDR3 DNA sequence: TGTGCCAGCAGTACACCGCCTAGCGGGTCCTTCTACGAGCAGTACTTC.

This chain connects TRBV30 to TRBJ1-1; TRBD1 agrees at 12 bases. CDR3 length equals 16 residues. Trimming at V came to 6 bases and at J to 5 bases, leaving 13 bases not matched to a gene. The V gene's germline CDR1 is GTSNPN and CDR2 SVGIG (reference sequence). The CDR3 DNA is TGTGCCTGTCCTGGAGGGGACAGGGGGCGAGGAACTGAAGCTTTCTTT. Amino acid sequence: CACPGGDRGRGTEAFF.

V gene TRBV4-1 combines with J gene TRBJ1-2; unclear D gene. This CDR3 is built from 15 residues. The V end lost 0 bases, the J end lost 2 bases, and 10 bases lay between the germline ends. The germline V gene encodes CDR1 MGHRA and CDR2 YSYEKL. CDR3 sequence: CASSQDWPRNYGYTF. Here the CDR3 DNA reads TGCGCCAGCAGCCAAGATTGGCCAAGAAACTATGGCTACACCTTC.

V gene TRBV5-1 combines with J gene TRBJ2-7; perhaps TRBD1 as D (6 bases). V was clipped by 0 bases and J by 6 bases, with 13 bases between them. The CDR3 runs 14 residues. CDR1 and CDR2 from the germline V gene are SGHRS and YFSETQ. The CDR3: CASSLDRDKGEQYF. DNA of the CDR3: TGCGCCAGCAGCTTGGACCGGGACAAAGGCGAGCAGTACTTC.

The chain links TRBV4-1 to TRBJ2-5; 8 nucleotides agree with TRBD1. The V gene's germline CDR1 is MGHRA and CDR2 YSYEKL. V shed 1 base, J shed 5 bases, and the junction held 6 bases outside the gene matches. This CDR3 is built from 15 residues. The chain's CDR3 is CASSQAQGAGETQYF. CDR3 bases: TGCGCCAGCAGCCAAGCCCAGGGGGCGGGGGAGACCCAGTACTTC.

This rearrangement joins TRBV5-1 to TRBJ2-1; D is perhaps TRBD2 (6 bases). The CDR3 spans 14 residues. Germline assignment: CDR1 SGHRS and CDR2 YFSETQ. The ends were cut back, 0 bases at V and 6 bases at J, with 10 bases in the middle. The CDR3, as DNA: TGCGCCAGCAGCTTGGTTGGGGGAGGCAATGAGCAGTTCTTC. Translated: CASSLVGGGNEQFF.

The chain combines TRBV6-6 with TRBJ1-2; the match to TRBD1 covers 7 bases. Germline CDR1 is MNHNY and CDR2 is SVGAGI (reference sequence). Trimming at V came to 4 bases and at J to 0 bases, leaving 8 bases not matched to a gene. The CDR3 is made up of 16 amino acids. In DNA form, the CDR3 reads TGTGCCAGCAGTTCCCAGGAGGACAGGTCTAACTATGGCTACACCTTC. Encoded protein: CASSSQEDRSNYGYTF.

V gene TRBV4-1 combines with J gene TRBJ1-4; D ambiguous. Germline V gene lookup returns CDR1 MGHRA and CDR2 YSYEKL. This CDR3 has 15 residues. Trimming stripped 0 bases from V and 4 bases from J, with 9 bases between. CDR3: CASSQDLAGNEKLFF. The CDR3 DNA reads TGCGCCAGCAGCCAAGATTTGGCTGGTAATGAAAAACTGTTTTTT.

The genes are TRBV7-9 and TRBJ2-5, with D perhaps matching TRBD2 (5 bases). Germline CDR1 and CDR2: SEHNR and FQNEAQ (reference sequence). CDR3 length equals 14 residues. The ends were cut back, 4 bases at V and 5 bases at J, with 14 bases in the middle. CDR3 sequence: CASSSDWRRETQYF. The CDR3 DNA is TGTGCCAGCAGCTCGGACTGGAGGCGGGAGACCCAGTACTTC.

V usage is TRBV27 and J usage is TRBJ2-7; TRBD1 is a possible D gene (6 bases). CDR1 and CDR2 from the germline V gene are MNHEY and SMNVEV (reference sequence). The V end lost 0 bases, the J end lost 2 bases, and 17 bases lay between the germline ends. This CDR3 comprises 17 residues. The CDR3 loop reads CASSLSGVKGETYEQYF. CDR3 sequence (DNA): TGTGCCAGCAGTTTATCGGGGGTAAAGGGGGAAACCTACGAGCAGTACTTC.

The chain is built from TRBV19 and TRBJ1-1; 7 bases line up with TRBD1. The CDR3 length is 16 residues. Trimming removed 5 bases from V and 1 base from J; junction bases left unmatched: 10. Germline V gene data show CDR1 as LNHDA and CDR2 as SQIVND (reference sequence). The CDR3 sequence is CASSAGQAEGNTEAFF. Here the CDR3 DNA reads TGTGCCAGTAGTGCCGGACAGGCCGAGGGGAACACTGAAGCTTTCTTT. The complete variable domain, with remaining parts taken from reference TRBV19 and TRBJ1-1, reads DGGITQSPKYLFRKEGQNVTLSCEQNLNHDAMYWYRQDPGQGLRLIYYSQIVNDFQKGDIAEGYSVSREKKESFPLTVTSAQKNPTAFYLCASSAGQAEGNTEAFFGQGTRLTVV.

V usage is TRBV6-1 and J usage is TRBJ1-1; perhaps TRBD1 as D (5 bases). CDR3 length equals 15 residues. Looked up from germline, CDR1 is MNHNS and CDR2 is SASEGT. V was shortened by 11 bases and J by 0 bases, with 19 bases between the two germline ends. CDR3 bases: TGTGCCGTACGTTTGGGACTAAATGTGAACACTGAAGCTTTCTTT. Its translation: CAVRLGLNVNTEAFF.

The rearrangement uses TRBV30 and TRBJ2-1; TRBD2 matches at 10 bases. CDR1 and CDR2 from the germline V gene are GTSNPN and SVGIG (reference sequence). The CDR3 spans 19 residues. V dropped 0 bases and J dropped 5; count of bases not matched to a gene: 16. The CDR3 is CAWSVSGTSAPMRNNEQFF. In nucleotides, the CDR3 is TGTGCCTGGAGTGTTTCCGGGACTAGCGCTCCCATGAGGAACAATGAGCAGTTCTTC.

A single count supports this clone. The V and J genes are TRBV4-3 and TRBJ1-3; weak D call: TRBD1 (6 bases). V was pared by 4 bases and J by 9 bases, with 22 bases between. The CDR3 has 16 residues. Per germline, CDR1 LGHNA and CDR2 YSLEER. The CDR3 loop reads CASSRWGQVKRGTIYF. The CDR3 coding sequence is TGCGCCAGCAGCCGCTGGGGGCAGGTCAAACGGGGCACCATATATTTT.

The chain joins TRBV4-1 to TRBJ2-2; 7 nucleotides agree with TRBD1. CDR1 and CDR2 from the germline V gene are MGHRA and YSYEKL. The CDR3 runs to 19 residues. The ends lost 3 bases at V and 3 bases at J; junction bases unmatched: 16. In DNA, the CDR3 is TGCGCCAGCAGCCAGGCTTTCCGACAGGGCGGCTGGGACACCGGGGAGCTGTTTTTT. This translates into CASSQAFRQGGWDTGELFF.

The J gene is TRBJ2-5, the V gene TRBV10-2; 14 positions agree with TRBD2. The CDR3 length is 16 residues. The V gene end was trimmed by 6 bases and the J gene end by 5 bases; junction bases not matched to a gene: 8. Germline-derived CDR1 and CDR2 are WSHSY and SAAADI. CDR3 protein: CASRKTSGRAWETQYF. As DNA, the CDR3 is TGCGCCAGCAGAAAGACTAGCGGGAGGGCCTGGGAGACCCAGTACTTC.

The chain combines TRBV11-3 with TRBJ2-7; a weak D match, TRBD1 (6 bases). Per the germline V gene, CDR1 is SGHNT and CDR2 is YENEEA. V gave up 5 bases and J gave up 1 base, with 15 bases separating them. The CDR3 length is 15 residues. The CDR3 loop reads CASSQKPGASYEQYF. The CDR3 DNA reads TGTGCCAGCAGCCAGAAACCAGGGGCGTCCTACGAGCAGTACTTC.

V gene TRBV30 combines with J gene TRBJ2-5; 7 nucleotides agree with TRBD1. The V and J ends lost 5 bases and 2 bases, in that order; junction bases with no gene match: 17. The CDR3 is 17 residues long. The germline CDR1 and CDR2 sequences are GTSNPN and SVGIG (reference sequence). The CDR3 reads CAWGRGGGTVLQETQYF. The CDR3 DNA follows: TGTGCCTGGGGCCGCGGTGGTGGGACAGTTTTACAAGAGACCCAGTACTTC.

This clone was recorded only once. The chain uses TRBV2 and TRBJ1-2, with D perhaps matching TRBD1 (5 bases). The CDR3 extends over 13 amino acids. Germline V gene data show CDR1 as SNHLY and CDR2 as FYNNEI. V was trimmed by 11 bases and J by 3 bases, leaving 16 bases between them. In DNA, the CDR3 is TGTGCCGATAATTCCGGGGGGGACTATGGCTACACCTTC. Amino acid sequence: CADNSGGDYGYTF.

The chain has TRBV6-1 and TRBJ2-1; 7 nucleotides line up with TRBD2. Looked up from germline, CDR1 is MNHNS and CDR2 is SASEGT. J was trimmed by 3 bases and V by 6 bases; bases with no gene match: 8. This CDR3 is 15 amino acids long. The CDR3 region is CASSLLASYYNEQFF. DNA for the CDR3: TGTGCCAGCAGCCTACTAGCGTCGTACTACAATGAGCAGTTCTTC.

The J gene is TRBJ2-7, the V gene TRBV18, with TRBD2 matching over 7 bases. The junction had 3 bases not matched to a gene; V was cut back by 4 bases and J by 3 bases. The CDR3 is 13 amino acids. Germline CDR1 is KGHSH and CDR2 is LQKENI. The CDR3 DNA reads as TGTGCCAGCTCACAGTCGGGAGGCTACGAGCAGTACTTC. Its protein is CASSQSGGYEQYF.

The J gene is TRBJ2-7, the V gene TRBV4-3, with 9 bases lining up with TRBD1. CDR1 is LGHNA and CDR2 is YSLEER in the germline V gene. The V and J ends lost 0 bases and 7 bases, in that order; junction bases with no gene match: 10. There are 16 residues in the CDR3. Here the CDR3 DNA reads TGCGCCAGCAGCCAAGATCTTGGGACAGGGAAGGGGGAGCAGTACTTC. This codes for CASSQDLGTGKGEQYF.

The chain carries TRBV7-8 and TRBJ1-2; weak D call: TRBD1 (5 bases). The CDR3 loop spans 16 amino acids. The ends were cut back, 2 bases at V and 2 bases at J, with 15 bases in the middle. The germline V gene encodes CDR1 SGHVS and CDR2 FQNEAQ. The CDR3 DNA reads TGTGCCAGCAGCTTATACGGCCTTCGGGGGAACTATGGCTACACCTTC. This encodes CASSLYGLRGNYGYTF.

This clone came up once. At one end the junction does not follow the germline gene, possibly because of a read error. The V gene is TRBV29-1, the J gene TRBJ2-2, with 11 bases aligning to TRBD2. The germline V gene encodes CDR1 SQVTM and CDR2 ANQGSEA. The CDR3 has 16 amino acids. The CDR3 coding sequence is TGCAGCGTTGAGACCCGACTAGCGGGGAACCCCGGGGAGCTGTTTTTT. As protein: CSVETRLAGNPGELFF.

The V and J genes are TRBV7-9 and TRBJ2-2; 10 bases are shared with TRBD1. Losses at the gene ends were 5 bases for V and 0 bases for J; bases not matched to a gene: 3. The CDR3 runs to 16 residues. CDR1 and CDR2 from the germline V gene are SEHNR and FQNEAQ (reference sequence). The CDR3 DNA sequence: TGTGCCAGCAGCCGAGGGACAGGGGCGAACACCGGGGAGCTGTTTTTT. It codes for CASSRGTGANTGELFF.